This section outlines one T cell receptor (beta chain) sequence together with its context. Its antigen is as yet unknown. Pooled in the analysis were second doses at about 4 or about 12 weeks. The data were taken from a study of T cell responses to AZD1222 COVID-19 vaccine. Overall study results and limits: Repertoire samples came only from after the peak T cell response. Clonal diversity was possibly underestimated, and white British individuals and females predominated among donors. At baseline, seropositivity was found in only a handful of AZD1222 recipients.

Method: immunoSEQ multiplex PCR; TCRdb's copy keeps in-frame clones and lacks some. The data contain fewer than 150,000 clones, roughly 91% of them seen just once; the ten biggest clones take up 7.1%. Deletions cut 7 bases from V and 1 base from J, with 11 bases between. Germline CDR1 reads SGHAT; CDR2 reads FQNNGV. This CDR3 contains 15 residues. The gene calls are TRBV11-2 and TRBJ2-6, with D tentatively TRBD2 (6 bases). This specimen consisted of peripheral blood, obtained 28 days after the second AZD1222 dose. The clonotype originates from an adult who received the AZD1222 COVID-19 vaccine. The chain's CDR3 is CASNNRGSGANVLTF. For the CDR3, the DNA is TGTGCCAGCAATAATCGGGGGTCTGGGGCCAACGTCCTGACTTTC.